Listed below are T cell receptor beta chains from one sample, sequenced in a study of spatial heterogeneity in lung cancer. TCRdb fed the 5' RACE reads into MiXCR, producing one record per CDR3 protein. The sample contains 2,800 or so distinct CDR3 sequences, about 6% of which appear only once. The material sequenced was lung tumor tissue, taken at surgery. These receptors all come from a male donor with early-stage non-small cell lung cancer. Both conserved end residues are part of each CDR3. Fields, in order: J gene, clone size, D gene, V gene, CDR3 protein, CDR3 DNA. The D gene is left open where the match is weak. The size of a clone is reported for some rows only, either as once, few or many, or as a class for expanded clones.

TRBJ2-5 | medium-sized | NA | TRBV7-8 | CASSRDETQYF | TGTGCCAGCAGCCGCGACGAGACCCAGTACTTC
TRBJ2-1 | medium-sized | NA | TRBV7-9 | CASSLGSAVDNEQFF | TGTGCCAGCAGCTTAGGAAGCGCGGTCGACAATGAGCAGTTCTTC
TRBJ2-7 | medium-sized | NA | TRBV6-1 | CASGPVNLLAEQYF | TGTGCCAGCGGTCCCGTTAACCTCCTTGCCGAGCAGTACTTC
TRBJ2-5 | few | NA | TRBV20-1 | CSATLDFQETQYF | TGCAGTGCCACTCTGGACTTCCAAGAGACCCAGTACTTC
TRBJ2-7 | medium-sized | NA | TRBV13 | CASSLVGQGIRGQYF | TGTGCCAGCAGCTTAGTGGGGCAGGGAATTCGCGGGCAGTACTTC
TRBJ1-5 | medium-sized | NA | TRBV6-2/TRBV6-3 | CASRTDGLFNQPQHF | TGTGCCAGCAGGACGGACGGGTTATTCAATCAGCCCCAGCATTTT
TRBJ2-7 | medium-sized | TRBD2 | TRBV6-5 | CASRGLSGRVYEQYF | TGTGCCAGCAGAGGTTTAAGCGGGAGGGTTTACGAGCAGTACTTC
TRBJ2-5 | medium-sized | NA | TRBV15 | CATSRDRGSETQYF | TGTGCCACCAGCAGAGATCGAGGTAGCGAGACCCAGTACTTC
TRBJ2-1 | medium-sized | NA | TRBV12-5 | CASGLGLALYNEQFF | TGTGCTAGTGGTTTGGGTCTAGCGCTCTACAATGAGCAGTTCTTC
TRBJ1-5 | medium-sized | NA | TRBV19 | CASSIRQNNQPQHF | TGTGCCAGTAGTATTCGGCAGAACAATCAGCCCCAGCATTTT
TRBJ1-6 | NA | TRBD1 | TRBV6-5 | CASSYDRGAKSPLHF | TGTGCCAGCAGTTACGACAGGGGAGCCAAATCACCCCTCCACTTT
TRBJ1-4 | NA | NA | TRBV7-6 | CASSKLNEKLFF | TGTGCCAGCAGCAAGCTGAATGAAAAACTGTTTTTT
TRBJ1-5 | medium-sized | TRBD1 | TRBV20-1 | CSASGGTANQPQHF | TGCAGTGCTAGCGGAGGGACAGCCAATCAGCCCCAGCATTTT
TRBJ2-1 | medium-sized | NA | TRBV28 | CASIPGGASYNEQFF | TGTGCCAGCATTCCTGGCGGGGCCTCCTACAATGAGCAGTTCTTC
TRBJ1-2 | medium-sized | NA | TRBV20-1 | CSARVGYPNYGYTF | TGCAGTGCTAGGGTAGGCTACCCTAACTATGGCTACACCTTC
TRBJ2-3 | medium-sized | NA | TRBV29-1 | CSVNPGTTDTQYF | TGCAGCGTCAATCCCGGGACCACAGATACGCAGTATTTT
TRBJ1-5 | few | TRBD1 | TRBV12-3/TRBV12-4 | CASSVDRVRPQHF | TGTGCCAGCAGTGTCGACAGGGTTAGGCCCCAGCATTTT
TRBJ1-5 | many | NA | TRBV6-1 | CATRDTLNQPQHF | TGTGCCACGCGGGACACCCTGAATCAGCCCCAGCATTTT
TRBJ2-3 | medium-sized | NA | TRBV20-1 | CSAHTDTQYF | TGCAGTGCACACACAGATACGCAGTATTTT
TRBJ1-1 | medium-sized | TRBD1 | TRBV28 | CASRPGQGSGEAFF | TGTGCCAGCAGACCGGGACAGGGGTCGGGTGAAGCTTTCTTT
TRBJ1-2 | medium-sized | TRBD1 | TRBV29-1 | CSSGQGKGYDYGYTF | TGCAGCTCGGGACAGGGGAAGGGCTATGACTATGGCTACACCTTC
TRBJ2-2 | medium-sized | NA | TRBV20-1 | CSARDRKGGELFF | TGCAGTGCTAGAGATAGAAAGGGCGGGGAGCTGTTTTTT
TRBJ2-1 | medium-sized | NA | TRBV28 | CASSPHNPGSYNEQFF | TGTGCCAGCAGTCCCCATAATCCCGGCTCCTACAATGAGCAGTTCTTC
TRBJ1-6 | medium-sized | TRBD1 | TRBV4-2 | CASSQVQGGTLNSPLHF | TGTGCCAGCAGCCAAGTTCAGGGGGGAACCCTTAATTCACCCCTCCACTTT
TRBJ1-5 | medium-sized | NA | TRBV18 | CASSRATLYRNQPQHF | TGTGCCAGCTCACGGGCTACCCTCTACCGAAATCAGCCCCAGCATTTT
TRBJ1-2 | medium-sized | NA | TRBV11-2 | CASSLALGMGGANGYTF | TGTGCCAGCAGCTTAGCCCTGGGGATGGGGGGCGCGAATGGCTACACCTTC
TRBJ2-2 | many | TRBD1 | TRBV20-1 | CSAFAPDRGTNTGELFF | TGCAGTGCTTTCGCCCCTGACAGGGGCACGAACACCGGGGAGCTGTTTTTT
TRBJ2-1 | medium-sized | NA | TRBV5-1 | CASSFEGRSDEQFF | TGCGCCAGCAGCTTCGAGGGGCGCTCTGATGAGCAGTTCTTC
TRBJ1-5 | large | NA | TRBV20-1 | CSAATGFVGQPQHF | TGCAGTGCTGCGACAGGCTTTGTGGGTCAGCCCCAGCATTTT
TRBJ2-1 | medium-sized | NA | TRBV18 | CASSEAGAYGDEQFF | TGTGCCAGCTCAGAGGCCGGGGCCTACGGTGATGAGCAGTTCTTC
TRBJ2-7 | large | NA | TRBV27 | CASSSGGYEQYF | TGTGCCAGCAGTTCCGGAGGCTACGAGCAGTACTTC
TRBJ1-1 | many | NA | TRBV5-1 | CASSLAARMNTEAFF | TGCGCCAGCAGCTTGGCGGCTCGGATGAACACTGAAGCTTTCTTT
TRBJ2-1 | medium-sized | TRBD2 | TRBV12-3/TRBV12-4 | CASSPRRAGGHNEQFF | TGTGCCAGCAGTCCCCGCAGGGCGGGGGGCCACAATGAGCAGTTCTTC
TRBJ2-3 | medium-sized | NA | TRBV7-2 | CASRQGRSTDTQYF | TGTGCCAGCCGCCAGGGCCGAAGCACAGATACGCAGTATTTT
TRBJ2-7 | hyperexpanded | TRBD2 | TRBV5-1 | CASSGAGGINEQYF | TGCGCCAGCAGCGGAGCGGGAGGTATAAACGAGCAGTACTTC
TRBJ2-7 | medium-sized | NA | TRBV27 | CASSPRPGSYEQYF | TGTGCCAGCAGTCCACGACCCGGCTCCTACGAGCAGTACTTC
TRBJ2-7 | medium-sized | TRBD2 | TRBV6-5 | CASSRTSGGAGYEQYF | TGTGCCAGCAGTCGAACTAGCGGGGGGGCAGGCTACGAGCAGTACTTC
TRBJ1-6 | medium-sized | NA | TRBV12-3/TRBV12-4 | CASSYGGFSPLHF | TGTGCCAGCAGTTACGGGGGATTTTCACCCCTCCACTTT
TRBJ2-1 | few | NA | TRBV24-1 | CATSDETGYNEQFF | TGTGCCACCAGTGATGAAACAGGGTACAATGAGCAGTTCTTC
TRBJ2-2 | medium-sized | NA | TRBV18 | CASSPLQSNTGELFF | TGTGCCAGCTCACCACTTCAGTCGAACACCGGGGAGCTGTTTTTT
TRBJ2-7 | medium-sized | NA | TRBV7-2 | CASSRGRSSYEQYF | TGTGCCAGCAGCCGGGGAAGAAGCTCCTACGAGCAGTACTTC
TRBJ2-7 | medium-sized | TRBD1 | TRBV7-6 | CASSRMSSTTGSGGEQYF | TGTGCCAGCAGCCGCATGTCCTCGACGACAGGGTCCGGAGGCGAGCAGTACTTC
TRBJ1-2 | medium-sized | TRBD1 | TRBV6-2/TRBV6-3 | CASGRQGDYGYTF | TGTGCCAGCGGAAGACAGGGTGACTATGGCTACACCTTC